This TCR beta chain was identified in a study of T cells in Graves' hyperthyroidism and ophthalmopathy. Amplification yielded TCR beta CDR3 regions, with RNA transcripts as the source. Carried out on the TCR CDR3, a first-round RT-PCR used the HTBI primer set. From the multiplex PCR reads, TCRdb called clonotypes with MiXCR, one entry per CDR3 protein. This sample has 500,000 or so distinct CDR3 sequences, with approximately 17% found just once. The germline V gene encodes CDR1 DFQATT and CDR2 SNEGSKA (reference sequence). With 7 bases removed from V and 6 bases from J, the gap between germline ends came to 12 bases. This CDR3 has 11 amino acids. The PBMCs studied were ones that came from about 9.9 ml fresh peripheral blood. In this sample, this clonotype turned up once.

The receptor was isolated from a young woman with Graves' ophthalmopathy. The chain carries TRBV20-1 and TRBJ1-2, with D perhaps matching TRBD1 (5 bases). The sample was blood. The CDR3 DNA sequence: TGCAGTGGTCTGGACAACCATGGCTACACCTTC. Its protein product is CSGLDNHGYTF.